This TCR beta chain was observed in a study of blood T cell repertoires in COVID-19 (dated by TCRdb to between 2020 and 2021). With respect to the entire study: The collaborator samples originated in the United States, Italy and Spain and spanned the acute and convalescent phases of COVID-19. The prospective study material was composed of cDNA or gDNA derived from T cells, B-cell-depleted T cells, or PBMCs. Subjects who had been exposed to COVID-19, were actively infected with it, or had recovered from it provided the deeply sampled blood TCRbeta repertoires that made up the dataset. The repertoires were made available in a free public database intended to serve as a resource for research on the immune response to SARS-CoV-2. The samples were drawn from the first 160 participants of the ongoing ImmuneRACE study and from 950 to 1,500 subjects provided by 6 global collaborators. Sample metadata almost always included a de-identified subject ID, COVID-19 status, age in years and sex. Where available, HLA class I and class II types were obtained from metadata supplied by the sample provider rather than from assay-based typing. The research as a whole found: The quantity of clinical and demographic metadata differed by source and by participant and was supplied without curation.

Whole blood was collected in K2EDTA tubes by collaborating institutions according to the institutions' own protocols. Collaborator samples were shipped for TCRbeta analysis as frozen whole blood, isolated PBMCs, or DNA extracted from either sample type. TCRbeta CDR3 regions were amplified from genomic DNA using the immunoSEQ Assay, a bias-controlled multiplex PCR. In the source study's methods: Within the assay, amplification of reference gene primers was used to estimate how many nucleated cells each sample contained. To quantify the absolute abundance of each unique TCRbeta CDR3 rearrangement, sequence reads were collapsed and filtered. Productive Simpson clonality was computed per sample as the square root of Simpson's diversity index over productive rearrangements. The clones in this table, taken by TCRdb from immuneACCESS, are in-frame only. Not every clone is retained; where verified, under half of the shortfall comes from an unresolved V gene, and the cause of the rest is unknown. That table supplies the V and J calls and clone size; D and trimming were determined from the DNA. The sample contains approximately 54,000 clones, 84% of them found a single time. The biggest ten clones account for under 9% of the sample.

This clone came up once. No antigen is known for it. Base qualities are missing; no much larger clone stands one base away. The receptor comes from a human donor in a cohort sampled during active COVID-19. Sequencing input: peripheral blood.

The base sequence is TGCGCCAGCAGCCAAGGACTGACAGGCACAGATACGCAGTATTTT. Its translation reads: CASSQGLTGTDTQYF. This receptor chain uses TRBV4-3 and TRBJ2-3, with TRBD1 as a weak D call on 5 bases. From a lookup of the germline V gene, CDR1 and CDR2 are LGHNA and YSLEER. At the junction V is shortened by 1 base and J by 1 base, with 9 bases in between. From the cysteine through the phenylalanine, the CDR3 covers 15 amino acids. Of all the DNA, just the CDR3 is kept, 45 bases in frame from base 1.